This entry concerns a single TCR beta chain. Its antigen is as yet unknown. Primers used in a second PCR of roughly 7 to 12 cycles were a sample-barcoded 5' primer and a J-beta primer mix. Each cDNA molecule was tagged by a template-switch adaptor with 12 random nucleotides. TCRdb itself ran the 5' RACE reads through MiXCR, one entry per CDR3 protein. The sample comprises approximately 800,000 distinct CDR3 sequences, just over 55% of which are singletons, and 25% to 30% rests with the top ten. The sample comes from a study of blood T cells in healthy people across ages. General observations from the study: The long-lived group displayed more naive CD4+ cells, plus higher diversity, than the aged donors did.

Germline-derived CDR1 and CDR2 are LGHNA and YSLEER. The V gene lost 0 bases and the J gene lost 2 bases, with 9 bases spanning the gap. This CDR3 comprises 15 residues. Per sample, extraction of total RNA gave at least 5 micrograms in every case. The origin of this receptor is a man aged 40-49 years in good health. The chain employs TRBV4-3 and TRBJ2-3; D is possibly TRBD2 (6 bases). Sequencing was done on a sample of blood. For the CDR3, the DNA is TGCGCCAGCAGCCAAGAGTGGGAGGCCACAGATACGCAGTATTTT. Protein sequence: CASSQEWEATDTQYF.